This T cell receptor beta chain was captured by sequencing in a study of cytomegalovirus exposure and HLA in healthy donors. Details on this clone: Antigen specificity is unknown.

Assay: immunoSEQ multiplex PCR; the TCRdb copy retains only in-frame clones and omits some. This table has more than 110,000 clones, about 94% appearing once. The donors were in the roughly 120-subject validation cohort, distinct from the 666-subject first cohort. Study-wide findings and caveats: It was found in a later analysis that first-cohort TCR clusters tended to co-occur in the 100 to 150 validation repertoires. Cytomegalovirus status was reportedly diagnosed by the classifier with high specificity and sensitivity. Altogether, 160 or so TCR beta chains were recorded as cytomegalovirus-associated.

The V end was cut by 5 bases, the J end by 3 bases, with 11 bases between. This CDR3 has 13 residues. CDR1 and CDR2 (germline): MDHEN, SYDVKM. This clonotype was obtained from a man between 18 and 35 years old in good health and CMV-seropositive. This chain links TRBV28 with TRBJ2-7; TRBD2 is a possible D gene (5 bases). Specimen: PBMCs. CDR3 DNA: TGTGCCAGCAGTCCGCCGGGATACTACGAGCAGTACTTC. Protein: CASSPPGYYEQYF.